The 12 T cell receptor beta chains presented below share a single source sample, sequenced in a study of PD-1 blockade in classical Hodgkin lymphoma. The protocol was immunoSEQ multiplex PCR, while the TCRdb copy is restricted to in-frame clones and leaves out a portion. This table holds roughly 140,000 clones, nearly 80% found once. Each patient experienced a relapse that followed autologous stem cell transplantation, and brentuximab vedotin exposure varied. Sample: peripheral blood mononuclear cells (PBMCs), taken before the second cycle of nivolumab. Every receptor here comes from a human donor with classical Hodgkin lymphoma.

The rearrangement links TRBV28 to TRBJ2-4, with D perhaps TRBD1 (5 bases). CDR3 length equals 12 residues. The ends were cut back, 2 bases at V and 12 bases at J, with 11 bases in the middle. CDR1 is MDHEN and CDR2 is SYDVKM in the germline V gene. The CDR3 DNA reads TGTGCCAGCAGTTTAGCGACAGATCATCAGTACTTC. Translated, it gives CASSLATDHQYF.

This rearrangement joins TRBV28 to TRBJ1-6; 10 nucleotides match TRBD1. V shed 6 bases and J 9 bases; nucleotides not matched to a gene: 11. There are 16 residues in the CDR3. CDR1 and CDR2 (germline): MDHEN, SYDVKM. The CDR3 loop reads CASSNALGQGSSPLHF. The CDR3 nucleotides are TGTGCCAGCAGCAACGCCCTGGGACAGGGGTCTTCACCCCTCCACTTT.

The chain links TRBV18 to TRBJ2-5, with D perhaps TRBD2 (6 bases). The germline V gene encodes CDR1 KGHSH and CDR2 LQKENI. V gave up 3 bases and J gave up 4 bases, with 15 bases separating them. CDR3 length: 15 residues. The CDR3: CASSPNPGAGETQYF. CDR3 nucleotide sequence: TGTGCCAGCTCACCCAACCCGGGAGCCGGAGAGACCCAGTACTTC. The full variable domain, rest sourced from reference TRBV18 and TRBJ2-5, is NAGVMQNPRHLVRRRGQEARLRCSPMKGHSHVYWYRQLPEEGLKFMVYLQKENIIDESGMPKERFSAEFPKEGPSILRIQQVVRGDSAAYFCASSPNPGAGETQYFGPGTRLLVL.

The chain is built from TRBV7-9 and TRBJ2-4; TRBD2 agrees at 8 bases. The CDR3 is made up of 15 amino acids. V lost 4 bases, J lost 6 bases, and 8 bases stayed unmatched. Looked up from germline, CDR1 is SEHNR and CDR2 is FQNEAQ (reference sequence). CDR3 sequence reads: CASSSTAGGGNIQYF. CDR3 nucleotides: TGTGCCAGCAGCTCAACCGCGGGGGGTGGAAACATTCAGTACTTC. The variable domain in full, with the rest retrieved from reference TRBV7-9 and TRBJ2-4, is DTGVSQNPRHKITKRGQNVTFRCDPISEHNRLYWYRQTLGQGPEFLTYFQNEAQLEKSRLLSDRFSAERPKGSFSTLEIQRTEQGDSAMYLCASSSTAGGGNIQYFGAGTRLSVL.

The gene calls are TRBV28 and TRBJ1-5; D unclear. The V gene's germline CDR1 is MDHEN and CDR2 SYDVKM. The length of the CDR3 is 14 residues. With 4 bases removed from V and 4 bases from J, the gap between germline ends came to 11 bases. CDR3 sequence reads: CASSSPSGNQPQHF. The CDR3 DNA is TGTGCCAGCAGTTCCCCCTCAGGTAATCAGCCCCAGCATTTT.

The chain recombines TRBV9 with TRBJ2-1; 9 nucleotides match TRBD2. This CDR3 comprises 15 residues. Trimming removed 0 bases from V and 12 bases from J; junction bases left unmatched: 10. Germline V gene lookup returns CDR1 SGDLS and CDR2 YYNGEE. CDR3: CASSVEVSGSIPQFF. The CDR3 bases are TGTGCCAGCAGCGTAGAGGTTAGCGGGAGTATACCGCAGTTCTTC.

V usage is TRBV6-1 and J usage is TRBJ2-7, with TRBD1 identical over 8 bases. Germline lookup yields CDR1 MNHNS and CDR2 SASEGT. The CDR3 has 19 residues. Trimming cost V 1 base and J 2 bases; bases outside gene matches: 16. Written as DNA, the CDR3 is TGTGCCAGCAGTGAAGTGGGCAGGGGGCTTAGAGGCTCCCCCTACGAGCAGTACTTC. As protein: CASSEVGRGLRGSPYEQYF.

V is TRBV5-6 and J is TRBJ2-5; TRBD1 matches 7 bases. CDR3 length equals 14 residues. Germline V gene data show CDR1 as SGHDT and CDR2 as YYEEEE. The trim removed 4 bases at V and 5 bases at J, leaving 8 bases unmatched. The DNA for the CDR3 is TGTGCCAGCAGCCGTACAGGGGACATCGAGACCCAGTACTTC. Protein: CASSRTGDIETQYF.

This clone showed up just a few times. The chain links TRBV29-1 to TRBJ1-1; D gene unclear. The germline CDR1 and CDR2 sequences are SQVTM and ANQGSEA. The CDR3 sequence is 13 residues long. V gave up 6 bases and J gave up 5 bases, with 16 bases separating them. CDR3 loop: CSVPQELGTEAFF. For the CDR3, the DNA is TGCAGCGTCCCGCAGGAGTTGGGGACTGAAGCTTTCTTT.

This chain uses TRBV14 with TRBJ2-1, with 7 nucleotides matching TRBD2. This CDR3 has 16 residues. Germline V gene data show CDR1 as SGHDN and CDR2 as FVKESK. With 1 base clipped from V and 4 bases from J, the junction kept 7 bases outside the gene matches. The CDR3 DNA is TGTGCCAGCAGCCAAGGCTCTGCGGGAGCTTACAATGAGCAGTTCTTC. This encodes CASSQGSAGAYNEQFF.

The chain is built from TRBV5-1 and TRBJ2-7; maybe TRBD1 (6 bases). CDR3 length: 14 amino acids. Germline assignment: CDR1 SGHRS and CDR2 YFSETQ. V was pared by 1 base and J by 3 bases, with 11 bases between. The CDR3: CASSLHRVHYEQYF. In nucleotides, the CDR3 is TGCGCCAGCAGCTTGCACAGGGTACACTACGAGCAGTACTTC.

This clone was seen a single time. CDR3 protein: CASTSAWETQYF. Here the CDR3 DNA reads TGTGCCAGCACAAGTGCGTGGGAGACCCAGTACTTC. The rearrangement joins TRBV6-6 to TRBJ2-5; D uncertain. This CDR3 spans 12 amino acids. The germline gives CDR1 MNHNY, CDR2 SVGAGI (reference sequence). V lost 7 bases to trimming and J lost 5 bases, with 11 bases between them.